Sequencing of this TCR beta chain was carried out in a study of human T cells and chemical hapten exposure. Study information: A roughly 2 cm by roughly 2 cm inner upper arm patch received 2% DPC for sensitization. Broader study findings: The formation of large CDR3 similarity clusters by expanded TCRs significantly exceeded that of controls.

What the library attached to individual cDNA molecules were unique molecular identifiers. TCRdb ran MiXCR on the RACE reads and lists one entry per CDR3 protein. In the table there are 30,000 to 40,000 distinct CDR3 sequences, around a tenth of which are singletons. This clonotype was counted many times. Its target is unknown. The trim removed 3 bases at V and 10 bases at J, leaving 6 bases unmatched. From germline, CDR1 is SQVTM and CDR2 ANQGSEA. There are 14 residues in the CDR3. As to time point: patch test 3, about 24 weeks after DPC sensitization. Documented treatment: therapeutic diphenylcyclopropenone sensitization with weekly scalp DPC. The total RNA was obtained from whole blood that was not fractionated. Blood collection took place prior to placing each patch test.

This sequence originates from a man aged 45-65 years with alopecia areata. Some clones in this sample may be carry-over from other donors' samples. V usage is TRBV29-1 and J usage is TRBJ1-4, with 12 bases that match TRBD1. The sample here was whole blood, taken in connection with sensitization to the hapten diphenylcyclopropenone (DPC). The DNA for the CDR3 is TGCAGCGTTGACTACGGGACAGGGGGCGGAAAACTGTTTTTT. Amino acids: CSVDYGTGGGKLFF.